A single sample is the source of the 10 T cell receptor beta chains below, sequenced in a study of tissue T cells after allogeneic stem cell transplantation. Clones were sequenced by immunoSEQ multiplex PCR, and TCRdb holds only the in-frame ones, with some missing. The table has about 20,000 clones, roughly 72% seen once. Sequenced sample: spleen. These receptors originate from a female BALB/c mouse in good health. MHC haplotype of the strain: H2-d.

A word on this clone: Gene names and germline match the mouse. The read stops 1 residue short of the end of the CDR3; the missing end is completed from the germline J gene. This rearrangement joins TRBV13-3 to TRBJ2-7; TRBD2 aligns across 11 bases. From germline, CDR1 is NNHDY and CDR2 SYVADS. The ends lost 0 bases at V and 9 bases at J; junction bases unmatched: 2. The CDR3 is 13 amino acids. The CDR3 DNA, read in part, is TGTGCCAGCAGTGATGCGGGACTGGGGGTACAGTAC. As protein: CASSDAGLGVQY. The whole CDR3 region reads CASSDAGLGVQYF.

Regarding this clone: Gene labels here are mouse ones. The read finishes 1 residue shy of the CDR3 end, and the germline J gene is used to complete it. This CDR3 is also generated by other DNA sequences in the sample. The chain links TRBV19 to TRBJ1-1; 8 bases match TRBD1. This CDR3 contains 13 residues. The ends lost 4 bases at V and 5 bases at J; junction bases unmatched: 4. Germline assignment: CDR1 FNHDT and CDR2 SITEND (reference sequence). CDR3 protein: CASSGTGGTEVFF. Partial CDR3 DNA: TGTGCCAGCAGTGGGACAGGAGGGACAGAAGTCTTC.

Remarks on this clone: The gene names here belong to mouse. The missing CDR3 end, 1 residue past where the read stops, is filled in from the germline J gene. V gene TRBV29 combines with J gene TRBJ2-5, with D possibly TRBD1 on 5 matching bases. Germline CDR1 MSHET, CDR2 SYDVDS. V was cut by 3 bases and J by 3 bases, with 7 bases left in between. The length of the CDR3 is 13 residues. The CDR3 reads CASSFDSQDTQYF. The CDR3 bases that were read are TGTGCTAGCAGTTTCGACAGTCAAGACACCCAGTAC.

A remark on this clone: The gene names given are mouse names. With the read ending 1 residue before the CDR3 end, the germline J gene is used to fill in that end. This chain uses TRBV13-2 with TRBJ1-1, with 7 nucleotides matching TRBD1. Per the germline V gene, CDR1 is NNHNN and CDR2 is SYGAGS (reference sequence). The CDR3 runs to 14 residues. Trimming removed 2 bases from V and 0 bases from J; junction bases left unmatched: 1. The CDR3 DNA, read in part, is TGTGCCAGCGGTGAGGGGACAGCAAACACAGAAGTCTTC. The encoded protein is CASGEGTANTEVF. The entire CDR3 protein is CASGEGTANTEVFF.

To note about this clone: The gene names given are mouse names. The sequenced fragment ends 1 residue before the CDR3 boundary, so the rest is inferred from the germline J gene. This chain connects TRBV13-3 to TRBJ2-3; D call uncertain. Germline CDR1 NNHDY, CDR2 SYVADS. Trimming pared 5 bases from V and 0 bases from J, leaving 4 bases between. The CDR3 consists of 12 residues. CDR3 sequence reads: CASRGSAETLYF. CDR3 DNA (partial): TGTGCCAGCAGAGGGAGTGCAGAAACGCTGTAT.

As concerns this clone: Genes here carry mouse names. Read data end 1 residue before the CDR3 end; the end is taken from the germline J gene. The V gene is TRBV3, the J gene TRBJ2-5; no clear D. Trimming pared 0 bases from V and 0 bases from J, leaving 13 bases between. This CDR3 is 17 amino acids long. The germline V gene has CDR1 SNHLY and CDR2 FYNGKV (reference sequence). The covered CDR3 bases are TGTGCCAGCAGCTTAGCCCCCCTGACTCCTAACCAAGACACCCAGTAC. Amino acids: CASSLAPLTPNQDTQY. In full, the CDR3 reads CASSLAPLTPNQDTQYF.

Comments on this clone: Mouse names are used for the genes. Read coverage stops 1 residue before the CDR3 terminus; the germline J gene supplies the remainder. The V call is TRBV13-1, the J call TRBJ1-4; no clear D. The CDR3 is made up of 15 amino acids. Trimming removed 0 bases at V and 5 bases at J, with 11 bases between. CDR1 NSHNY and CDR2 SYGAGN come from the germline V gene. CDR3 protein: CASSDVGKGNERLFF. The covered CDR3 bases are TGTGCCAGCAGTGATGTGGGGAAAGGGAACGAAAGATTATTT.

As to this clone: Mouse gene names apply. The missing CDR3 end, 1 residue past where the read stops, is filled in from the germline J gene. V gene TRBV19 combines with J gene TRBJ2-3; D is perhaps TRBD1 (6 bases). The CDR3 is 15 residues long. The V and J ends lost 1 base and 1 base respectively, with 10 bases between them. Germline V gene data show CDR1 as FNHDT and CDR2 as SITEND (reference sequence). The CDR3 spells CASSISRGGAETLYF. The CDR3 DNA, read in part, is TGTGCCAGCAGTATATCCAGGGGTGGTGCAGAAACGCTGTAT.

Points on this clone: Germline and genes: mouse. The read falls 1 residue short of the CDR3 end, and the missing part is taken from the germline J gene. The gene calls are TRBV4 and TRBJ1-1, with a possible D match to TRBD1 (6 bases). Germline V CDR1 and CDR2: LGHDT, YNNKQL (reference sequence). Deletions cut 5 bases from V and 0 bases from J, with 10 bases between. This CDR3 has 14 residues. CDR3 bases read: TGTGCCAGCAGCCCGGGACACGCAAACACAGAAGTCTTC. This sequence encodes CASSPGHANTEVF. The CDR3 in its entirety is CASSPGHANTEVFF.

As to this clone: Genes and germline are mouse. The CDR3 end is not reached by the read, which stops 1 residue before it; the germline J gene fills it in. The sample contains more than one DNA sequence encoding this CDR3. This chain links TRBV14 with TRBJ2-5, with D perhaps matching TRBD1 (7 bases). The CDR3 has 14 residues. Per germline, CDR1 SGHDT and CDR2 FRDEAV. Trimming cost V 2 bases and J 2 bases, with 9 bases left between them. Partial CDR3 DNA: TGTGCCAGCAGTTTAGGGGGCCGCCAAGACACCCAGTAC. This encodes CASSLGGRQDTQY. The entire CDR3 protein is CASSLGGRQDTQYF.